This is a list of T cell receptor beta chains from one sample in a study of blood T cell repertoires in COVID-19. Profiling relied on immunoSEQ multiplex PCR, and the TCRdb table lists in-frame clones only, not all of them. The table has 360,000 or so clones, roughly nine tenths seen once; the top ten hold 1.7%. The sequencing sample was made of PBMCs or T cells enriched from blood (not recorded which). All receptors derive from a woman aged 25 to 39 who had recovered from COVID-19. Each CDR3 is given without its conserved first and last residue.

j_call	v_call	cdr3_aa
TRBJ2-2	TRBV25-1	ASSEFYVSRDTGELF
TRBJ1-5	TRBV7-8	ASSLATGNQPQH
TRBJ1-1	TRBV19	ASSTRFAYEAF
TRBJ2-5	TRBV30	AWSVNGETQY
TRBJ1-1	TRBV6-5	ASSPTPSNTEAF
TRBJ2-2	TRBV9	ASSDRQGVGTGELF
TRBJ2-4	TRBV11-2	ASSLEGTVGIIQY
TRBJ1-2	TRBV30	AWRNKGTRGLYYGYT
TRBJ1-5	TRBV30	AWSRDSNQPQH
TRBJ1-6	TRBV6-9	ASSPGTGGTPLH
TRBJ1-5	TRBV30	AWRLTGLGQPQH
TRBJ2-3	TRBV11-3	ASSLGQPSTDTQY
TRBJ1-2	TRBV6-4	ASSVVPGANYGYT
TRBJ2-7	TRBV5-1	ASSGRSYEQY